This T cell receptor beta chain appears in the sequencing data of a study of T-cell reconstitution after alpha-beta-depleted transplantation in children. The table lists this clonotype with many counts. During its preparation, the TCRbeta library received unique molecular identifiers. TCRdb recomputed calls from the PCR reads with MiXCR, one row per CDR3 protein. The sample holds 170,000 or so distinct CDR3 sequences, over 5.5% seen once. This CDR3 contains 14 residues. Here the sequenced sample was PBMCs from the stem cell graft donor, taken from the stem cell graft. The gene calls are TRBV21-1 and TRBJ2-7; the table's TRBD2 call for D was not verified on the DNA. TRBV21-1 is an annotated pseudogene. This TCR was recovered from a human donor who donated a stem cell graft to a child with Wiskott-Aldrich syndrome. The CDR3 spells CASIIAGGSYEQYF. CDR3 DNA sequence: TGTGCCAGCATTATAGCGGGAGGTTCCTACGAGCAGTACTTC.